This is a list of T cell receptor beta chains from one sample in a study of blood T cell repertoires in COVID-19. Data came from immunoSEQ multiplex PCR; TCRdb stores just in-frame clones and leaves some out. This sample yields some 150,000 clones, of which about 80% are seen a single time; less than 7.5% belongs to the top ten. The sample comprised PBMCs or T cells enriched from blood (not recorded which). These receptors all come from a woman in her 50s who had recovered from COVID-19. CDR3s include the opening cysteine and the closing phenylalanine or tryptophan. Each record gives: J gene, D gene, V gene, clone size, CDR3 DNA, CDR3 protein. D genes are given only for firm matches. Clone size is shown for a subset of rows, as once, few, many or a class of expanded clone.

j_call: TRBJ1-1; d_call: .; v_call: TRBV2; clone_size: many; cdr3_nt: TGTGCCAGCAGCGGGGACTCGGGCACTGAAGCTTTCTTT; cdr3_aa: CASSGDSGTEAFF
j_call: TRBJ1-1; d_call: .; v_call: TRBV15; clone_size: .; cdr3_nt: TGTGCCACCAGCAGAGATGTTGGGAGGGATGAAGCTTTCTTT; cdr3_aa: CATSRDVGRDEAFF
j_call: TRBJ2-2; d_call: .; v_call: TRBV19; clone_size: once; cdr3_nt: TGTGCCAGTAGTGCGACAGGGAGGACGGCCGGGGAGCTGTTTTTT; cdr3_aa: CASSATGRTAGELFF
j_call: TRBJ1-3; d_call: .; v_call: TRBV11-2; clone_size: .; cdr3_nt: TGTGCCAGCAGCTCTAGTGGCAGTGGAAACACCATATATTTT; cdr3_aa: CASSSSGSGNTIYF
j_call: TRBJ1-1; d_call: TRBD1; v_call: TRBV24-1; clone_size: .; cdr3_nt: TGTGCCACCAGCTCTACCTCCGGGACAGAAAACACTGAAGCTTTCTTT; cdr3_aa: CATSSTSGTENTEAFF
j_call: TRBJ1-6; d_call: .; v_call: TRBV3-1/TRBV3-2; clone_size: .; cdr3_nt: TGTGCCAGCAGCCAAGTCCGGGGGTATAATTCACCCCTCCACTTT; cdr3_aa: CASSQVRGYNSPLHF
j_call: TRBJ2-7; d_call: TRBD1; v_call: TRBV7-2; clone_size: .; cdr3_nt: TGTGCCAGCAGTCGGACAGGGAGCTCCTACGAGCAGTACTTC; cdr3_aa: CASSRTGSSYEQYF
j_call: TRBJ1-1; d_call: .; v_call: TRBV18; clone_size: .; cdr3_nt: TGTGCCAGCTCACCAGCGAGAACTGAAGCTTTCTTT; cdr3_aa: CASSPARTEAFF
j_call: TRBJ1-2; d_call: .; v_call: TRBV10-3; clone_size: .; cdr3_nt: TGTGCCATCAGTGACCCTAGGGGTAACTATGGCTACACCTTC; cdr3_aa: CAISDPRGNYGYTF
j_call: TRBJ1-5; d_call: .; v_call: TRBV19; clone_size: .; cdr3_nt: TGTGCCAGTAGTATTCCTTCCGCGGATAGCAATCAGCCCCAGCATTTT; cdr3_aa: CASSIPSADSNQPQHF
j_call: TRBJ2-5; d_call: .; v_call: TRBV5-6; clone_size: .; cdr3_nt: TGTGCCAGCAGCCAGCGTGTAGGGGAAGAGACCCAGTACTTC; cdr3_aa: CASSQRVGEETQYF
j_call: TRBJ2-1; d_call: TRBD1; v_call: TRBV11-2; clone_size: .; cdr3_nt: TGTGCCAGCAGCTTAAACCCAGGGGGCAGTGAGCAGTTCTTC; cdr3_aa: CASSLNPGGSEQFF
j_call: TRBJ2-7; d_call: .; v_call: TRBV3-1/TRBV3-2; clone_size: .; cdr3_nt: TGTGCCAGCAGCCCTGGGAGGGGGGGCGTGTACGAGCAGTACTTC; cdr3_aa: CASSPGRGGVYEQYF
j_call: TRBJ2-7; d_call: .; v_call: TRBV30; clone_size: .; cdr3_nt: TGTGCCTGGAGTGTACCCGGGGGTAACTCCTACGAGCAGTACTTC; cdr3_aa: CAWSVPGGNSYEQYF
j_call: TRBJ2-1; d_call: .; v_call: TRBV3-1/TRBV3-2; clone_size: .; cdr3_nt: TGTGCCAGCAGCCATACAGGACGGTACAATGAGCAGTTCTTC; cdr3_aa: CASSHTGRYNEQFF
j_call: TRBJ2-2; d_call: TRBD2; v_call: TRBV28; clone_size: few; cdr3_nt: TGTGCCAGCAGTGGAAGACTAGCGGGGGCTTTCACCGGGGAGCTGTTTTTT; cdr3_aa: CASSGRLAGAFTGELFF
j_call: TRBJ2-3; d_call: .; v_call: TRBV4-2; clone_size: .; cdr3_nt: TGTGCCAGCAGCCAAGATCGGGTTTCGACAGATACGCAGTATTTT; cdr3_aa: CASSQDRVSTDTQYF
j_call: TRBJ1-6; d_call: .; v_call: TRBV27; clone_size: .; cdr3_nt: TGTGCCAGCAGTTCAACGTACCAGGGGAATTCACCCCTCCACTTT; cdr3_aa: CASSSTYQGNSPLHF
j_call: TRBJ1-5; d_call: .; v_call: TRBV28; clone_size: .; cdr3_nt: TGTGCCAGCAGTTTGGGGGCCCAGCCCCAGCATTTT; cdr3_aa: CASSLGAQPQHF
j_call: TRBJ2-7; d_call: .; v_call: TRBV12-3/TRBV12-4; clone_size: .; cdr3_nt: TGTGCCAGCAGTTTAGAAATAGCCTACGAGCAGTACTTC; cdr3_aa: CASSLEIAYEQYF
j_call: TRBJ1-5; d_call: .; v_call: TRBV6-5; clone_size: few; cdr3_nt: TGTGCCAGCAGGGAGCCAGGGCGGATGGGTCAGCCCCAGCATTTT; cdr3_aa: CASREPGRMGQPQHF
j_call: TRBJ1-1; d_call: .; v_call: TRBV6-5; clone_size: once; cdr3_nt: TGTGCCAGCAGCTTAGGACAAAACACTGAAGCTTTCTTT; cdr3_aa: CASSLGQNTEAFF
j_call: TRBJ1-4; d_call: .; v_call: TRBV5-1; clone_size: .; cdr3_nt: TGCGCCAGCAGCCCGGGGGTGACAGCAGCTAATGAAAAACTGTTTTTT; cdr3_aa: CASSPGVTAANEKLFF